Listed here are 26 T cell receptor beta chains from one sample, sequenced in a study of regulatory T cells in long-lasting Graves disease. Combining iRepertoire HTBI primers with Arm-PCR of CDR3 regions, the authors built TCR beta libraries. TCRdb recomputed calls from the multiplex PCR reads with MiXCR, one row per CDR3 protein. The sample carries some 490,000 distinct CDR3 sequences, 9.5% to 15% recorded once. The time point: newly diagnosed GD, antithyroid drugs for less than 3 months. From RNA extracted from PBMCs, the TCR library was made. A further study also used this sample, focusing on T cells in Graves' hyperthyroidism and ophthalmopathy.

The sequences come from peripheral blood mononuclear cells (PBMCs), collected at new diagnosis, from a patient treated with antithyroid drugs. These receptors came from a woman aged 25 to 45 with Graves disease.

This clonotype was counted at least ten times. The J gene is TRBJ1-2, the V gene TRBV7-9, with no clear D. CDR1 SEHNR and CDR2 FQNEAQ come from the germline V gene (reference sequence). V lost 4 bases to trimming and J lost 2 bases, with 14 bases between them. There are 15 residues in the CDR3. In nucleotides, the CDR3 is TGTGCCAGCAGCTCCCTTGGGCCGAAGAACTATGGCTACACCTTC. This gives the protein CASSSLGPKNYGYTF.

The J gene is TRBJ2-1, the V gene TRBV6-2 or TRBV6-3; 7 bases match TRBD1. With 3 bases clipped from V and 4 bases from J, the junction kept 3 bases outside the gene matches. The CDR3 is 14 residues long. From germline, CDR1 is MNHEY and CDR2 SVGEGT. The CDR3 is CASSYGDSYNEQFF. For the CDR3, the DNA is TGTGCCAGCAGTTATGGGGACAGTTACAATGAGCAGTTCTTC.

A note on this clonotype: A much larger clone sits a single nucleotide away, making a read error possible. J is TRBJ2-5 and V is TRBV6-5; tentatively, D is TRBD2 (6 bases). V lost 2 bases and J lost 1, with 11 bases in between. The CDR3 consists of 15 residues. Germline-derived CDR1 and CDR2 are MNHEY and SVGAGI. The CDR3 coding sequence is TGTGCCAGCAGTTACATCGGGACTGGCCAAGAGACCCAGTACTTC. Amino acid sequence: CASSYIGTGQETQYF.

Remarks on this clonotype: A much larger clone lies one base from this, so it may be a read error. The chain combines TRBV9 with TRBJ2-1, with D possibly being TRBD1 (5 bases). Germline lookup yields CDR1 SGDLS and CDR2 YYNGEE. CDR3 length: 14 residues. V lost 4 bases and J lost 16, with 24 bases in between. In DNA, the CDR3 is TGTGCCAGCAGCTCCACCGCCACAGGTCTCGGGCACTTCTTC. Residues: CASSSTATGLGHFF. Filled out from reference TRBV9 and TRBJ2-1, the complete variable domain reads DSGVTQTPKHLITATGQRVTLRCSPRSGDLSVYWYQQSLDQGLQFLIQYYNGEERAKGNILERFSAQQFPDLHSELNLSSLELGDSALYFCASSSTATGLGHFFGPGTRLTVL.

The chain employs TRBV11-2 and TRBJ2-7, with D unresolved. The V gene lost 6 bases and the J gene lost 6 bases, with 21 bases spanning the gap. CDR1 and CDR2 (germline): SGHAT, FQNNGV. The length of the CDR3 is 15 residues. CDR3 region: CASRLAEFGETEQYF. CDR3 coding DNA: TGTGCCAGCAGACTTGCAGAGTTCGGCGAGACCGAGCAGTACTTC.

The rearrangement links TRBV7-9 to TRBJ1-3; no definite D call. The germline V gene has CDR1 SEHNR and CDR2 FQNEAQ (reference sequence). Trimming took off 0 bases at V and 0 bases at J, with 12 bases between the two ends. The CDR3 totals 17 residues. This CDR3 is CASSLAGGLSSGNTIYF. For the CDR3, the DNA is TGTGCCAGCAGCTTAGCGGGTGGCCTTAGCTCTGGAAACACCATATATTTT.

Details on this clonotype: A much larger clone differs from this one at a single base, so this may be a read error. The rearrangement links TRBV28 to TRBJ1-2; TRBD1 aligns across 9 bases. Per the germline V gene, CDR1 is MDHEN and CDR2 is SYDVKM. V shed 7 bases and J 6 bases; nucleotides not matched to a gene: 12. This CDR3 region has 15 residues. The CDR3 sequence is CASMTPGQGLHGYTF. The CDR3 DNA reads TGTGCCAGCATGACTCCTGGACAGGGGCTCCATGGCTACACCTTC.

There are many counts of this clonotype. The rearrangement links TRBV20-1 to TRBJ2-5; the D gene is possibly TRBD2 (5 bases). V lost 6 bases and J lost 11, with 16 bases in between. This CDR3 is 11 amino acids long. CDR1 is DFQATT, CDR2 SNEGSKA, per germline (reference sequence). In DNA form, the CDR3 reads TGCAGTGCCGGGGTTGTGAGAGAGCAGTACTTC. The encoded protein is CSAGVVREQYF.

This rearrangement joins TRBV11-2 to TRBJ2-7; maybe TRBD1 (5 bases). V shed 5 bases and J shed 6 bases, with 14 bases lying between them. CDR1 SGHAT and CDR2 FQNNGV come from the germline V gene. The CDR3 runs to 13 residues. For the CDR3, the DNA is TGTGCCAGCAGCGGAGACAGATACCGCGAGCAGTACTTC. As protein: CASSGDRYREQYF.

This clonotype was detected ten times or more. Germline is not matched at one junction end, which may reflect a read error. This chain connects TRBV11-2 to TRBJ2-7, with D unclear. This CDR3 comprises 11 residues. The germline gives CDR1 SGHAT, CDR2 FQNNGV. The CDR3 here is CASSLVDRKDF. CDR3 coding DNA: TGTGCCAGCAGCTTAGTAGACCGAAAGGACTTC.

There are many counts of this clonotype. J is TRBJ1-5 and V is TRBV2; 7 bases map to TRBD1. The CDR3 length is 15 residues. CDR1 is SNHLY and CDR2 is FYNNEI in the germline V gene. Losses at the gene ends were 6 bases for V and 2 bases for J; bases not matched to a gene: 7. The CDR3 loop reads CASSLRQGGNQPQHF. CDR3 sequence (DNA): TGTGCCAGCAGCCTTAGACAGGGTGGCAATCAGCCCCAGCATTTT. Full variable domain (outside the CDR3, taken from reference TRBV2 and TRBJ1-5): EPEVTQTPSHQVTQMGQEVILRCVPISNHLYFYWYRQILGQKVEFLVSFYNNEISEKSEIFDDQFSVERPDGSNFTLKIRSTKLEDSAMYFCASSLRQGGNQPQHFGDGTRLSIL.

This clonotype was observed many times. One end of the junction is discordant with germline, which a read error may explain. The chain uses TRBV3-1 and TRBJ1-2; 9 nucleotides agree with TRBD1. The CDR3 loop spans 14 amino acids. Germline CDR1 reads LGHDT; CDR2 reads YNNKEL (reference sequence). The CDR3 reads CASSHGLDRGGSVF. In nucleotides, the CDR3 is TGTGCCAGCAGCCATGGATTGGACAGGGGAGGGTCAGTCTTC.

The rearrangement links TRBV5-4 to TRBJ2-7, with TRBD2 identical over 7 bases. The length of the CDR3 is 16 residues. With 4 bases clipped from V and 2 bases from J, the junction kept 12 bases outside the gene matches. The germline CDR1 and CDR2 sequences are SGHNT and YYREEE (reference sequence). The CDR3 reads CASSPSAAGSTYEQYF. The CDR3, as DNA: TGTGCCAGCAGCCCATCAGCAGCGGGATCAACCTACGAGCAGTACTTC.

V usage is TRBV6-2 or TRBV6-3 and J usage is TRBJ2-3; TRBD1 agrees at 7 bases. Germline CDR1 reads MNHEY; CDR2 reads SVGEGT. Germline trimming cut 7 bases from V and 2 bases from J; bases unmatched to any gene: 3. The CDR3 is made up of 13 amino acids. In DNA, the CDR3 is TGTGCCAGCAAGACAGGGAACACAGATACGCAGTATTTT. Translating gives CASKTGNTDTQYF.

This clonotype was seen at least ten times. The V call is TRBV11-2, the J call TRBJ1-1; D uncertain. Trimming shortened V by 8 bases and J by 9 bases, and 10 bases separated the two germline ends. This CDR3 contains 10 residues. Germline-derived CDR1 and CDR2 are SGHAT and FQNNGV. The CDR3 sequence is CASGSGKAFF. The CDR3 region has the DNA TGTGCCAGCGGCTCGGGGAAAGCTTTCTTT.

This clonotype occurred a few times. This chain uses TRBV2 with TRBJ1-1; 10 nucleotides line up with TRBD1. The V gene's germline CDR1 is SNHLY and CDR2 FYNNEI. Trimming took 4 bases from V and 4 from J; bases not matched to a gene: 3. This CDR3 contains 14 residues. CDR3 in amino acids: CASSVWTGGTEAFF. The CDR3 DNA is TGTGCCAGCAGTGTTTGGACAGGGGGCACTGAAGCTTTCTTT.

Many counts were recorded for this clonotype. The chain recombines TRBV20-1 with TRBJ2-5; 7 positions match TRBD2. The V and J ends lost 2 bases and 5 bases, in that order; junction bases with no gene match: 11. The CDR3 has 15 residues. From germline, CDR1 is DFQATT and CDR2 SNEGSKA (reference sequence). CDR3 residues: CSARKHGRSGETQYF. DNA of the CDR3: TGCAGTGCTAGAAAACACGGGAGGTCCGGGGAGACCCAGTACTTC.

This clonotype has ten or more counts. The V call is TRBV6-1, the J call TRBJ1-5; perhaps TRBD1 as D (6 bases). CDR1 and CDR2 from the germline V gene are MNHNS and SASEGT. Between the trimmed V and J ends, which lost 5 bases and 1 base, there was a span of 12 bases. CDR3 length: 15 residues. The CDR3 sequence: CASSRQGPSNQPQHF. The CDR3 DNA reads as TGTGCCAGCAGTCGTCAGGGGCCGAGCAATCAGCCCCAGCATTTT.

Remarks on this clonotype: This may be a read error, as it is one base from a much larger clone. This chain's CDR3 is CANSLLGPNTEAFF. CDR3 sequence (DNA): TGTGCCAACAGCTTACTGGGCCCGAACACTGAAGCTTTCTTT. The chain is built from TRBV7-3 and TRBJ1-1, with no clear D. Germline CDR1 and CDR2: SGHTA and FQGTGA. This CDR3 region has 14 residues.

On this clonotype: A much more abundant neighbour one base away suggests this may be a read error. The chain carries TRBV12-3 or TRBV12-4 and TRBJ2-3; the match to TRBD1 covers 7 bases. The J call is in doubt because the DNA end fits TRBJ2-7 better. This CDR3 is 17 amino acids long. CDR3 region: CASSFWRTGTDLYEQYF. The CDR3 nucleotides are TGTGCCAGCAGTTTTTGGAGGACCGGGACAGACCTCTACGAGCAGTACTTC.

The table lists this clonotype with a few counts. Possible read error: a much larger clone is one base away. The CDR3 end shows no conserved phenylalanine or tryptophan, and so a read error is likely. The chain employs TRBV27 and TRBJ2-3; 8 nucleotides line up with TRBD1. The CDR3 is 16 residues long. Germline CDR1 and CDR2: MNHEY and SMNVEV (reference sequence). V lost 5 bases, J lost 8 bases, and 15 bases stayed unmatched. CDR3 sequence: CASSVRDRFSMGTQYL. The CDR3 DNA follows: TGTGCCAGCAGTGTCCGGGACAGGTTCTCGATGGGTACGCAGTATCTT.

This clonotype was seen repeatedly, ten times or more. V gene TRBV30 combines with J gene TRBJ2-2; perhaps TRBD1 as D (7 bases). Germline V gene sequence: CDR1 GTSNPN, CDR2 SVGIG (reference sequence). This CDR3 region has 15 residues. The germline V and J ends were trimmed by 4 bases and 4 bases, with 16 bases remaining between them. The CDR3 protein is CAWTGARGTTGELFF. The CDR3 DNA sequence: TGTGCCTGGACGGGGGCCAGGGGGACCACCGGGGAGCTGTTTTTT.

This clonotype came up many times. The chain combines TRBV30 with TRBJ1-5; no firm D call. Trimming pared 4 bases from V and 2 bases from J, leaving 6 bases between. This CDR3 comprises 12 residues. Germline assignment: CDR1 GTSNPN and CDR2 SVGIG (reference sequence). CDR3 in amino acids: CAWTEGNQPQHF. The CDR3, as DNA: TGTGCCTGGACTGAGGGCAATCAGCCCCAGCATTTT. The entire variable domain, with the rest obtained from reference TRBV30 and TRBJ1-5, is as follows: SQTIHQWPATLVQPVGSPLSLECTVEGTSNPNLYWYRQAAGRGLQLLFYSVGIGQISSEVPQNLSASRPQDRQFILSSKKLLLSDSGFYLCAWTEGNQPQHFGDGTRLSIL.

This clonotype was seen repeatedly, ten times or more. V usage is TRBV28 and J usage is TRBJ1-1; D remains unclear. This CDR3 comprises 13 residues. Trimming stripped 3 bases from V and 11 bases from J, with 16 bases between. Germline V gene sequence: CDR1 MDHEN, CDR2 SYDVKM. The CDR3 here is CASSFDNNRRAFF. The CDR3 DNA follows: TGTGCCAGCAGTTTTGACAATAACCGACGGGCTTTCTTT.

In its sample, this clonotype was seen many times. This chain connects TRBV7-9 to TRBJ2-1; D uncertain. The length of the CDR3 is 14 residues. Germline V gene lookup returns CDR1 SEHNR and CDR2 FQNEAQ (reference sequence). The V gene lost 4 bases and the J gene lost 4 bases, with 11 bases spanning the gap. The CDR3: CASSSIYIYNEQFF. CDR3 bases: TGTGCCAGCAGCTCAATTTACATTTACAATGAGCAGTTCTTC. Complete variable domain (other parts from reference TRBV7-9 and TRBJ2-1): DTGVSQNPRHKITKRGQNVTFRCDPISEHNRLYWYRQTLGQGPEFLTYFQNEAQLEKSRLLSDRFSAERPKGSFSTLEIQRTEQGDSAMYLCASSSIYIYNEQFFGPGTRLTVL.

This clonotype showed up many times. The J gene is TRBJ2-4, the V gene TRBV11-2, with 9 bases matching TRBD2. Trimming cost V 0 bases and J 0 bases; bases outside gene matches: 6. The V gene's germline CDR1 is SGHAT and CDR2 FQNNGV. The CDR3 totals 18 residues. CDR3 in amino acids: CASSLEAGGHGAKNIQYF. DNA of the CDR3: TGTGCCAGCAGCTTAGAGGCGGGAGGGCACGGAGCCAAAAACATTCAGTACTTC. The variable domain in full, with the rest retrieved from reference TRBV11-2 and TRBJ2-4, is EAGVAQSPRYKIIEKRQSVAFWCNPISGHATLYWYQQILGQGPKLLIQFQNNGVVDDSQLPKDRFSAERLKGVDSTLKIQPAKLEDSAVYLCASSLEAGGHGAKNIQYFGAGTRLSVL.